The sample holds many counts of the clone carrying this T cell receptor (beta chain). The junction shows a germline mismatch at one end, possibly a read error. TCRdb called the multiplex PCR reads again in MiXCR, with one record for every CDR3 protein. The table records 25,000 or so distinct CDR3 sequences, 20% to 25% of them present only once. This CDR3 has 18 residues. Germline V lookup: CDR1 SSHAT, CDR2 FNYEAQ (reference sequence). These data come from a study of breast tumors, draining lymph nodes, adjacent tissues. The chain carries TRBV7-7 and TRBJ2-1; perhaps D is TRBD1 or TRBD2 (5 bases each). This sequence originates from a female donor with breast cancer. Some clones in this sample may be carry-over from other donors' samples. Sequencing input: breast tumor tissue. CDR3 DNA: TGTGCTAGCAGCCCCGGGCCACGAGGTCGGGACCCCTACAATGAGCAGTTCTTC. Protein product: CASSPGPRGRDPYNEQFF.